This TCR beta chain comes out of a study of blood T cell repertoires in COVID-19. J was trimmed by 3 bases and V by 8 bases; bases with no gene match: 7. The germline gives CDR1 KGHSH, CDR2 LQKENI. CDR3 size: 13 residues. Source study methods: Researchers report that nucleated cell counts were estimated from reference gene primer amplification. Generated by immunoSEQ multiplex PCR, the TCRdb table keeps only in-frame clones and is missing some. That table gives V, J and clone size, and the DNA gave D and trimming. This repertoire shows some 58,000 clones, 80% to 90% found once; its top ten account for over 7.5%.

The chain carries TRBV18 and TRBJ2-7, with TRBD2 matching over 7 bases. Source material: peripheral blood. The receptor comes from a man aged 45-65 years with active COVID-19. CDR3 amino acids: CASAGAGIYEQYF. CDR3 DNA: TGTGCCAGCGCGGGAGCGGGGATCTACGAGCAGTACTTC.